The 5 T cell receptor beta chains below were found in one sample sequenced in a study of shared clonotypes between healthy human individuals. The assay was immunoSEQ multiplex PCR, and TCRdb's table has in-frame clones only and misses some. The sample has millions of clones, 90% to 95% seen once. The material sequenced was naive CD4+ T cells sorted from blood. Subset in this sample: CD45RA+ positively selected. The receptors come from a man between 18 and 29 years old in good health.

The chain combines TRBV6-6 with TRBJ2-6; 10 nucleotides match TRBD1. V shed 10 bases and J 0 bases; nucleotides not matched to a gene: 6. The CDR3 contains 16 residues. CDR1 and CDR2 (germline): MNHNY, SVGAGI (reference sequence). This CDR3 is CATGDRGFSGANVLTF. CDR3 in DNA: TGTGCCACGGGGGACAGGGGCTTCTCTGGGGCCAACGTCCTGACTTTC.

The chain couples TRBV5-6 to TRBJ1-2; tentatively, D is TRBD1 (5 bases). The CDR3 has 13 amino acids. V dropped 0 bases and J dropped 7 bases, with 10 bases sitting between them. Germline CDR1 SGHDT, CDR2 YYEEEE. DNA of the CDR3: TGTGCCAGCAGCTTGGACAGGAGCCCTGGCTACACCTTC. It translates to CASSLDRSPGYTF.

V is TRBV6-5 and J is TRBJ1-2; 8 nucleotides agree with TRBD1. Germline V gives CDR1 MNHEY, CDR2 SVGAGI. V trimming: 6 bases; J trimming: 2 bases; junction bases outside the gene matches: 5. The CDR3 runs 14 residues. The chain's CDR3 is CASRPTGENYGYTF. The CDR3 DNA follows: TGTGCCAGCAGACCGACAGGGGAGAACTATGGCTACACCTTC.

This chain links TRBV6-1 with TRBJ1-5, with TRBD1 matching 11 bases. There are 15 residues in the CDR3. The V gene end was trimmed by 5 bases and the J gene end by 4 bases; junction bases not matched to a gene: 4. CDR1 and CDR2 (germline): MNHNS, SASEGT. CDR3: CASSPGTGGNQPQHF. The CDR3 nucleotides are TGTGCCAGCAGTCCCGGGACAGGGGGTAATCAGCCCCAGCATTTT.

The rearrangement joins TRBV2 to TRBJ1-2; D uncertain. Looked up from germline, CDR1 is SNHLY and CDR2 is FYNNEI. Trimming left V 1 base short and J 5 bases short, with 14 bases between. The CDR3 contains 15 residues. Here the CDR3 DNA reads TGTGCCAGCAGTGAAGGTCTCAGTCTTTCATATGGCTACACCTTC. Its protein is CASSEGLSLSYGYTF. The variable domain in full, completed from reference TRBV2 and TRBJ1-2, reads EPEVTQTPSHQVTQMGQEVILRCVPISNHLYFYWYRQILGQKVEFLVSFYNNEISEKSEIFDDQFSVERPDGSNFTLKIRSTKLEDSAMYFCASSEGLSLSYGYTFGSGTRLTVV.